This T cell receptor beta chain was captured by sequencing in a study of T cell repertoires in ileal Crohn's disease. Study-level background: At surgery, around 40% of patients smoked, with median disease duration 7.9 years. Postoperative therapy was given to about half: fewer than 14 thiopurines, fewer than 20 anti-TNF agents.

The assay was immunoSEQ multiplex PCR, and TCRdb's table has in-frame clones only and misses some. The table records about 17,000 clones, 50% to 75% of them present only once. Trimming removed 3 bases at V and 4 bases at J, with 7 bases between. This CDR3 spans 11 amino acids. CDR1 is GTSNPN and CDR2 is SVGIG in the germline V gene (reference sequence). Source material: ileal tissue. V usage is TRBV30 and J usage is TRBJ2-7; possibly TRBD1 for D (6 bases). This sequence originates from an adult with Crohn's disease. The CDR3 DNA is TGTGCCTGGAGAAGGGGGTACGAGCAGTACTTC. Amino acids: CAWRRGYEQYF.